The entry below gives a single T cell receptor beta chain sequence along with its context. Antigen specificity is unknown. Being one base from a much bigger clone, this may be a read error. The data originate from a study of molecular identifiers for immune sequencing clone quantification. Study-level points and caveats: Whereas clones above 20 RNA copies held under 1% of naive-cell molecules, they held over 97% of effector molecules. Spiked TCR RNA from one Jurkat cell reportedly showed up when mixed among around 1 million naive cells.

Bulk TCR libraries used previously described methods and listed TCR primers. TCRdb used MiXCR to reprocess the PCR reads, holding one entry per CDR3 protein. The sample holds approximately 550,000 distinct CDR3 sequences, approximately 25% seen once. Germline V lookup: CDR1 SGDLS, CDR2 YYNGEE. The CDR3 consists of 14 residues. Naive CD8 T cells were picked out by sorting for CD8+CD4-CCR7+CD45RA+. The sequenced material came from naive CD8+ T cells from blood, with Jurkat cell RNA spiked in. Subset in this sample: FACS-sorted CD8+CD4-CCR7+CD45RA+ naive T cells. This chain links TRBV9 with TRBJ2-7; the D gene is possibly TRBD1 (5 bases). The TCR sequence derives from a human donor in good health. Some libraries in this study had Jurkat cell RNA spiked in. CDR3 sequence reads: CASSVDTPGNELYF. CDR3 sequence (DNA): TGTGCCAGCAGCGTAGACACCCCAGGGAACGAGCTGTACTTC.